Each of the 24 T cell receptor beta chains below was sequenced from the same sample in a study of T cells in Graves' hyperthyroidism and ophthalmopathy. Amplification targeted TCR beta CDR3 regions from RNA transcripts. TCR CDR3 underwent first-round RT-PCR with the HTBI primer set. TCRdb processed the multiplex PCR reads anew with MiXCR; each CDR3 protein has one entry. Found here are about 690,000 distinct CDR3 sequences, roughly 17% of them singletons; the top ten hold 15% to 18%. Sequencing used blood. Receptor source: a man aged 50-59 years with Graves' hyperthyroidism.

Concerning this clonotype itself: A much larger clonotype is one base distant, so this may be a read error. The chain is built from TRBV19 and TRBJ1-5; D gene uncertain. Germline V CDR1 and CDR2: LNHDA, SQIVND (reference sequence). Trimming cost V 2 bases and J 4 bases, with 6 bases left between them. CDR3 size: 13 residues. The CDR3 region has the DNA TGTGCCAGTAGTATACAGGATAATCAGCCCCAGCATTTT. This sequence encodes CASSIQDNQPQHF.

The CDR3 DNA reads as TGTGCCAGCAGTCTCGGACAGGGTGTAAATTCACCCCTCCACTTT. It specifies CASSLGQGVNSPLHF. This chain links TRBV6-1 with TRBJ1-6; 8 bases line up with TRBD1. Looked up from germline, CDR1 is MNHNS and CDR2 is SASEGT. This CDR3 is built from 15 residues. The J segment lost 7 bases and the V segment lost 5 bases, leaving 7 bases of the junction unmatched.

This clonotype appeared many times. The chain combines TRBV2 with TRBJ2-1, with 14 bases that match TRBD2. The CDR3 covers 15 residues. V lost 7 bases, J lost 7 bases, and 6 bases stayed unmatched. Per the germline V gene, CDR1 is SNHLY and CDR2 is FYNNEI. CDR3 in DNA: TGTGCCAGCATGTGGGGACTAGCGGGAGTGAATGAGCAGTTCTTC. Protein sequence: CASMWGLAGVNEQFF.

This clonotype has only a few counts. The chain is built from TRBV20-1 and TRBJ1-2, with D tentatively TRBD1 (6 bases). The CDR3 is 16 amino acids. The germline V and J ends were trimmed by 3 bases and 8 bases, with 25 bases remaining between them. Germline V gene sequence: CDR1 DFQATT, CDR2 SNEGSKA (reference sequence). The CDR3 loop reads CSARGGDIPRANGYTF. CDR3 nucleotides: TGCAGTGCTAGGGGGGGGGACATCCCGCGGGCGAACGGCTACACCTTC.

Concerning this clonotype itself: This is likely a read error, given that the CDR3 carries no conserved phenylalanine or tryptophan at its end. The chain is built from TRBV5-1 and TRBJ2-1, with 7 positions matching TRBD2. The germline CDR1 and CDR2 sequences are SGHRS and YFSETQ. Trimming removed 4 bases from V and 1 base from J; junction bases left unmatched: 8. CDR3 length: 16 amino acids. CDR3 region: CASSPTVSGSYNEQFL. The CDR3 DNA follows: TGCGCCAGCAGCCCCACGGTTAGCGGGTCCTACAATGAGCAGTTCCTC.

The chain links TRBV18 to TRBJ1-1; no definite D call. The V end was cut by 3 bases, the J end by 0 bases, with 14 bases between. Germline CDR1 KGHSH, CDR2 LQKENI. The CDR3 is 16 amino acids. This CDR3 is CASSPSRSGMNTEAFF. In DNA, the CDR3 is TGTGCCAGCTCACCGTCCAGGAGCGGAATGAACACTGAAGCTTTCTTT.

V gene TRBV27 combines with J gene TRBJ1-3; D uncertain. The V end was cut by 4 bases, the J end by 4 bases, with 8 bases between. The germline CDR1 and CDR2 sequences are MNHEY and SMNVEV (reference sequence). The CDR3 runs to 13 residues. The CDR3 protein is CASSSSIGNTIYF. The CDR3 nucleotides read TGTGCCAGCAGTTCCTCCATAGGAAACACCATATATTTT.

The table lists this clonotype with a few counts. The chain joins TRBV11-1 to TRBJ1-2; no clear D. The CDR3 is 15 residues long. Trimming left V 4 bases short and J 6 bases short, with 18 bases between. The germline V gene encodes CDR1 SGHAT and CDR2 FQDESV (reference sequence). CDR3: CASSYGYPTSHGYTF. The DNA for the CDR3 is TGTGCCAGCAGCTATGGGTATCCAACCAGCCATGGCTACACCTTC. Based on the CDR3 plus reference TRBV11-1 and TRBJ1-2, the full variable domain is EAEVAQSPRYKITEKSQAVAFWCDPISGHATLYWYRQILGQGPELLVQFQDESVVDDSQLPKDRFSAERLKGVDSTLKIQPAELGDSAMYLCASSYGYPTSHGYTFGSGTRLTVV.

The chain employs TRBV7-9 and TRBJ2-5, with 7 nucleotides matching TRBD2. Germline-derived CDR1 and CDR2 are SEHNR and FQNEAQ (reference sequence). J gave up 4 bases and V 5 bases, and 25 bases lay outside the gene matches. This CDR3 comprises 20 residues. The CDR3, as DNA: TGTGCCAGCAGCGCGGGGTTCAGTTTTTTAGGCGGGAGCGCTGGAGAGACCCAGTACTTC. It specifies CASSAGFSFLGGSAGETQYF.

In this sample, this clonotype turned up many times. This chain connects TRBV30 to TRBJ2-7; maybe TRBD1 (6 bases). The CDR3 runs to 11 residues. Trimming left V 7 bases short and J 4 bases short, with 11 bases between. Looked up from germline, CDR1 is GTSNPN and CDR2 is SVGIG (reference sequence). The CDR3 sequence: CAFTQGYEQYF. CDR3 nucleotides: TGTGCCTTTACACAGGGTTACGAGCAGTACTTC.

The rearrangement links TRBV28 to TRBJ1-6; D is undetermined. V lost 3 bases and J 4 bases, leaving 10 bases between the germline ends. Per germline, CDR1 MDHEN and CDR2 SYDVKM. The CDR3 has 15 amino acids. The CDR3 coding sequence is TGTGCCAGCAGTTTGCAGGATGGGTATAATTCACCCCTCCACTTT. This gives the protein CASSLQDGYNSPLHF.

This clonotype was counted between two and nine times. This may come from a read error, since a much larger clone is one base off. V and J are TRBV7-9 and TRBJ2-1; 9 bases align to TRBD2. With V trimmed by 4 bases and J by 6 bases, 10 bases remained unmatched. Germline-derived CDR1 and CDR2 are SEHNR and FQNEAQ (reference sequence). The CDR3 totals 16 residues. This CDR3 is CASSSGTTSGCNEQFF. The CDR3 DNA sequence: TGTGCCAGCAGCTCTGGAACGACTAGCGGATGCAATGAGCAGTTCTTC.

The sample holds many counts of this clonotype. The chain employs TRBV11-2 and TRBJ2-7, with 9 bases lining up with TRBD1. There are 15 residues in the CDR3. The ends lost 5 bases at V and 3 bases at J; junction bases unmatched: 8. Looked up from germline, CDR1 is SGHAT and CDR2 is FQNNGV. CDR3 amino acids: CASSLGDRAIYEQYF. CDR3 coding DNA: TGTGCCAGCAGCCTTGGGGACAGGGCGATCTACGAGCAGTACTTC.

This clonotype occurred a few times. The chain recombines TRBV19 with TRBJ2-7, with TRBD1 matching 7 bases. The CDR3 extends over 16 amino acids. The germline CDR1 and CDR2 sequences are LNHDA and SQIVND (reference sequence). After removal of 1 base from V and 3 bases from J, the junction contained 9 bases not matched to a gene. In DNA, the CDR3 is TGTGCCAGTAGTATAGGTGCCGGGACAGCTTTCTACGAGCAGTACTTC. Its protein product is CASSIGAGTAFYEQYF.

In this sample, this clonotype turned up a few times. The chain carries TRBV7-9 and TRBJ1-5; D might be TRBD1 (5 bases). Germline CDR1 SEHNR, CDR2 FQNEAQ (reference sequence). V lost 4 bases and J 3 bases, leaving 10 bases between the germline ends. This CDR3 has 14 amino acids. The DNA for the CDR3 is TGTGCCAGCAGCTCACAGGAGTACAATCAGCCCCAGCATTTT. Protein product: CASSSQEYNQPQHF.

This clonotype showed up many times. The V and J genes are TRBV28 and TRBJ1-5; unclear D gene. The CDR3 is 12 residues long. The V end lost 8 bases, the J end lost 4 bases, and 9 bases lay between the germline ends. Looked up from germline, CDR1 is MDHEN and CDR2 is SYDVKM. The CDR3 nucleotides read TGTGCCAGCCGCGTGGAGAATCAGCCCCAGCATTTT. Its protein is CASRVENQPQHF. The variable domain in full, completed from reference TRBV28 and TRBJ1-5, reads DVKVTQSSRYLVKRTGEKVFLECVQDMDHENMFWYRQDPGLGLRLIYFSYDVKMKEKGDIPEGYSVSREKKERFSLILESASTNQTSMYLCASRVENQPQHFGDGTRLSIL.

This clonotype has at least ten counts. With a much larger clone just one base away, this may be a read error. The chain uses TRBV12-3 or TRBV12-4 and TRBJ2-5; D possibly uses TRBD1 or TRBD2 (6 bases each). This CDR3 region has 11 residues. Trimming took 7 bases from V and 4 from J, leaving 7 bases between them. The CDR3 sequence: CASKGGETQYF. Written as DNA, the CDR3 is TGTGCCAGCAAGGGGGGAGAGACCCAGTACTTC.

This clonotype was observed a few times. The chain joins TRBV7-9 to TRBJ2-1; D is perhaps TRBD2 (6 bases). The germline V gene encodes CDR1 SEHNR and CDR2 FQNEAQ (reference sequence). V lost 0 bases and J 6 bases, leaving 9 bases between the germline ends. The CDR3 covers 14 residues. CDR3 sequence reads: CASSLAQRVNEQFF. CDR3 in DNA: TGTGCCAGCAGCTTAGCCCAGCGGGTCAATGAGCAGTTCTTC.

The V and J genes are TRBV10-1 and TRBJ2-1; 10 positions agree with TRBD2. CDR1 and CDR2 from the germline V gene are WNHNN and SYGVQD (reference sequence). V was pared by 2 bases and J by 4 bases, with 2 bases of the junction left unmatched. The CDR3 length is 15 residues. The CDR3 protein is CASSETGLAYNEQFF. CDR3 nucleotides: TGCGCCAGCAGTGAGACGGGACTAGCGTACAATGAGCAGTTCTTC.

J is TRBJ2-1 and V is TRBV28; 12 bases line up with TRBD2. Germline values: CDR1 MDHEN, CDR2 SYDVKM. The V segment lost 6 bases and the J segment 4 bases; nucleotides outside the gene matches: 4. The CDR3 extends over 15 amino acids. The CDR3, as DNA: TGTGCCAGCAGGGGGACTAGCGGGCAGTACAATGAGCAGTTCTTC. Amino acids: CASRGTSGQYNEQFF.

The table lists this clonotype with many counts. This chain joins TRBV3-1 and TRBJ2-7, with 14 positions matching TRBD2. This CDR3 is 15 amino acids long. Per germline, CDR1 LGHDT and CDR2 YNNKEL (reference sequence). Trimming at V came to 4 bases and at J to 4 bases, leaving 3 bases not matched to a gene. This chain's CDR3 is CASSLGLAGEYEQYF. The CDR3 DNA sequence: TGTGCCAGCAGCCTGGGACTAGCGGGGGAGTACGAGCAGTACTTC.

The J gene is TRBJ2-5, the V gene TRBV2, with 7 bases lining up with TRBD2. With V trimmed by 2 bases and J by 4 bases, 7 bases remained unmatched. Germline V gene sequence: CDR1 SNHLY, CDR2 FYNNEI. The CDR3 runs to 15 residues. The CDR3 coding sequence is TGTGCCAGCAGTGAAAGTGGTACTAGCGCAGAGACCCAGTACTTC. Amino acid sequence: CASSESGTSAETQYF.

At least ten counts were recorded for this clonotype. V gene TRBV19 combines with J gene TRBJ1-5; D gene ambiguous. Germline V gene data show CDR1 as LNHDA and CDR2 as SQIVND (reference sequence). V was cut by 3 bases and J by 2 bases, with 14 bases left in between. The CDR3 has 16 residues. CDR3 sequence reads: CASSIPWRSGNQPQHF. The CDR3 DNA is TGTGCCAGTAGTATCCCCTGGAGATCTGGCAATCAGCCCCAGCATTTT.

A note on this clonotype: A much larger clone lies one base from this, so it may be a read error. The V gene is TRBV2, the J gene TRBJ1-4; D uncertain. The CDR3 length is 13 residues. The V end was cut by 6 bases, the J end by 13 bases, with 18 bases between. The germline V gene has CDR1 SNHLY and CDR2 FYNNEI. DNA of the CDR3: TGTGCCAGCAGGGTACAAAGTAAGGGCAGACTGTTTTTT. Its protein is CASRVQSKGRLFF.